This is a list of T cell receptor beta chains from one sample in a study of blood T cell repertoires in COVID-19. Profiled with immunoSEQ multiplex PCR; TCRdb holds only in-frame clones, not every one. The sample holds 95,000 to 150,000 clones, 60% to 80% seen once. The material sequenced was peripheral blood. The receptors originated from a man between 60 and 70 years old with acute or convalescent COVID-19. Each CDR3 is given with its conserved first and last residue.

v_gene,j_gene,CDR3aa
TRBV11-2,TRBJ1-5,CASSPGTVQPQHF
TRBV7-9,TRBJ1-2,CASTTREVYGYTF
TRBV7-2,TRBJ2-5,CASSLALGETQYF
TRBV6-2/TRBV6-3,TRBJ1-2,CASSSFQGYPNYGYTF
TRBV5-8,TRBJ1-1,CASSLRTGFGNTEAFF
TRBV7-8,TRBJ2-7,CASMAPGQRPYEQYF
TRBV6-1,TRBJ2-3,CASSDPALAGPTDTQYF
TRBV7-3,TRBJ2-5,CASSLTGGQETQYF
TRBV6-6,TRBJ2-3,CASSYFGDTQYF
TRBV6-5,TRBJ2-3,CASRQSTDTQYF
TRBV19,TRBJ2-6,CARTGVWANVLTF
TRBV5-4,TRBJ2-4,CASSRWGEGAKNIQYF
TRBV24-1,TRBJ1-2,CATSDRGYGYTF
TRBV6-6,TRBJ2-1,CASRDRQGPTSEQFF
TRBV5-1,TRBJ2-1,CASSPTSGDGNEQFF
TRBV5-6,TRBJ2-1,CASSRWGLAGNEQFF
TRBV11-3,TRBJ2-5,CASSPTSRSETQYF
TRBV5-4,TRBJ2-5,CASSHRGEETQYF
TRBV14,TRBJ2-5,CASSRIAALVIETQYF
TRBV4-1,TRBJ1-5,CASSQNPAGGQPQHF
TRBV18,TRBJ1-1,CASYSMNTEAFF
TRBV15,TRBJ1-6,CATSRYRDTLGSPLHF
TRBV28,TRBJ2-1,CASTNVNEQFF
TRBV5-1,TRBJ1-1,CASSLATGSWTEAFF
TRBV24-1,TRBJ2-3,CATRGLAGGPGSDTQYF
TRBV9,TRBJ2-3,CASSDGLADTDTQYF
TRBV18,TRBJ1-1,CASSSDRVEAFF
TRBV21-1,TRBJ2-3,CASSTPSGESTDTQYF
TRBV4-1,TRBJ2-5,CASSHLGTGESETQYF
TRBV7-6,TRBJ2-7,CASSDRDWDSYEQYF
TRBV3-1/TRBV3-2,TRBJ1-2,CASSPGTGGRGYTF
TRBV23-1,TRBJ2-5,CASSQRVRGKTQETQYF
TRBV10-2,TRBJ1-2,CASSEQYYGYTF
TRBV4-2,TRBJ1-5,CASSSGVISNQPQHF
TRBV5-6,TRBJ2-1,CASSLKTGTSSSTSEQFF
TRBV5-6,TRBJ2-1,CASSLNQGAYNEQFF
TRBV7-3,TRBJ2-5,CASSFLSGNQETQYF
TRBV5-1,TRBJ2-1,CASSFRAGGTYNEQFF
TRBV7-6,TRBJ2-3,CASSLQTGPRDTQYF
TRBV5-1,TRBJ2-3,CASSLVYPTQYF
TRBV2,TRBJ2-1,CASSDSRGSYNEQFF
TRBV27,TRBJ1-4,CASSSWTGTEKLFF
TRBV29-1,TRBJ2-5,CSVELGVADLYQETQYF
TRBV5-6,TRBJ2-4,CASSGAAGVKNIQYF
TRBV5-1,TRBJ2-5,CASSLYSGSAETQYF
TRBV7-9,TRBJ2-1,CASSPTGFEGSQFF
TRBV28,TRBJ1-1,CASSKTGVLNTEAFF
TRBV11-3,TRBJ1-2,CASSQQGPLGYTF
TRBV5-1,TRBJ2-1,CASSLMSSGRNEQFF
TRBV7-9,TRBJ1-6,CASSSRGISVSPLHF
TRBV30,TRBJ2-7,CAYHKNTGNEQYF
TRBV7-9,TRBJ1-2,CASRKSQGDYGYTF
TRBV9,TRBJ1-4,CASSSQGNEKLFF